This TCR beta chain was captured by sequencing in a study of blood T cell repertoires in COVID-19. Per the germline V gene, CDR1 is SGHVS and CDR2 is FNYEAQ. The V gene lost 3 bases and the J gene lost 2 bases, with 16 bases spanning the gap. This CDR3 has 17 amino acids. This clone was seen a handful of times. The table came from immunoSEQ multiplex PCR; TCRdb's copy has only in-frame clones and leaves some out. The table records hundreds of thousands of clones, 88% of them present only once. The chain joins TRBV7-6 to TRBJ2-2; D possibly corresponds to TRBD1 (6 bases). The receptor was derived from a woman between 25 and 40 years old with acute or convalescent COVID-19. The sample was peripheral blood. For the CDR3, the DNA is TGTGCCAGCAGCTTCCGGCAGATGGACAGCAACACCGGGGAGCTGTTTTTT. Translation: CASSFRQMDSNTGELFF.